Below are 17 T cell receptor beta chains sequenced from a single sample in a study of blood T cell repertoires in COVID-19. Assay used: immunoSEQ multiplex PCR; TCRdb lists only in-frame clones, some missing. Of 300,000 to 350,000 clones in the sample, 89% were seen once. The material sequenced was peripheral blood. Receptors were obtained from an older woman with COVID-19, enrolled during active disease.

The V gene is TRBV12-5, the J gene TRBJ2-2, with a tentative D call TRBD2 (5 bases). V was shortened by 3 bases and J by 0 bases, with 11 bases between the two germline ends. Germline-derived CDR1 and CDR2 are LGHNT and FRNRAP. The CDR3 is made up of 16 amino acids. The CDR3 DNA sequence: TGTGCTAGTGGTTTAGAGGGCGGGCCGAACACCGGGGAGCTGTTTTTT. This codes for CASGLEGGPNTGELFF.

The chain combines TRBV12-3 or TRBV12-4 with TRBJ1-2; tentative D call: TRBD1 (5 bases). This CDR3 comprises 13 residues. Trimming took 2 bases from V and 5 from J, leaving 9 bases between them. CDR3 protein: CASSLSQGYGYTF. The CDR3 bases are TGTGCCAGCAGTTTATCCCAGGGATATGGCTACACCTTC.

The chain uses TRBV7-6 and TRBJ2-7, with TRBD2 matching 14 bases. The germline gives CDR1 SGHVS, CDR2 FNYEAQ. Unmatched junction bases numbered 7, after V lost 1 base and J lost 2 bases. The CDR3 extends over 18 amino acids. CDR3 loop: CASSLGGTSGSLTYEQYF. The DNA for the CDR3 is TGTGCCAGCAGCTTAGGAGGGACTAGCGGGAGCTTAACCTACGAGCAGTACTTC.

This chain uses TRBV9 with TRBJ1-5, with 8 bases identical to TRBD1. From germline, CDR1 is SGDLS and CDR2 YYNGEE. V dropped 4 bases and J dropped 2; count of bases not matched to a gene: 8. The CDR3 sequence is 16 residues long. The CDR3 is CASSPGTGGGNQPQHF. DNA of the CDR3: TGTGCCAGCAGCCCAGGTACAGGGGGAGGCAATCAGCCCCAGCATTTT. The full variable domain, its missing parts supplied by reference TRBV9 and TRBJ1-5, is DSGVTQTPKHLITATGQRVTLRCSPRSGDLSVYWYQQSLDQGLQFLIQYYNGEERAKGNILERFSAQQFPDLHSELNLSSLELGDSALYFCASSPGTGGGNQPQHFGDGTRLSIL.

The chain joins TRBV24-1 to TRBJ2-5, with no clear D. The CDR3 runs 11 residues. The germline V and J ends were trimmed by 9 bases and 2 bases, with 6 bases remaining between them. Germline CDR1 KGHDR, CDR2 SFDVKD. CDR3 sequence reads: CATGAQETQYF. For the CDR3, the DNA is TGTGCCACCGGAGCTCAAGAGACCCAGTACTTC.

The chain is built from TRBV7-8 and TRBJ1-2; tentatively, D is TRBD1 (6 bases). This CDR3 comprises 16 residues. V was cut by 2 bases and J by 4 bases, with 17 bases left in between. Germline loops: CDR1 SGHVS, CDR2 FQNEAQ. CDR3 sequence reads: CASSLSGQGRAYGYTF. The CDR3 coding sequence is TGTGCCAGCAGCTTAAGTGGTCAGGGGAGGGCCTATGGCTACACCTTC. Full variable domain (outside the CDR3, taken from reference TRBV7-8 and TRBJ1-2): GAGVSQSPRYKVAKRGQDVALRCDPISGHVSLFWYQQALGQGPEFLTYFQNEAQLDKSGLPSDRFFAERPEGSVSTLKIQRTQQEDSAVYLCASSLSGQGRAYGYTFGSGTRLTVV.

The chain combines TRBV11-3 with TRBJ2-1; no reliable D call. The CDR3 has 12 residues. CDR1 SGHNT and CDR2 YENEEA come from the germline V gene. V was clipped by 3 bases and J by 5 bases, with 5 bases between them. CDR3 DNA: TGTGCCAGCAGCTTCCAGAACAATGAGCAGTTCTTC. This codes for CASSFQNNEQFF. Full variable domain (remainder filled in from reference TRBV11-3 and TRBJ2-1): EAGVVQSPRYKIIEKKQPVAFWCNPISGHNTLYWYLQNLGQGPELLIRYENEEAVDDSQLPKDRFSAERLKGVDSTLKIQPAELGDSAVYLCASSFQNNEQFFGPGTRLTVL.

As to this clone: The sample has other DNA sequences that encode this CDR3 too. The chain combines TRBV14 with TRBJ1-1, with a tentative D call TRBD1 (5 bases). CDR1 SGHDN and CDR2 FVKESK come from the germline V gene. The CDR3 length is 14 residues. The ends were cut back, 4 bases at V and 0 bases at J, with 9 bases in the middle. The CDR3 region is CASSPPGMNTEAFF. The CDR3 nucleotides read TGTGCCAGCAGCCCCCCAGGGATGAACACTGAAGCTTTCTTT.

The V call is TRBV3-1 (or the pseudogene TRBV3-2), the J call TRBJ1-3; TRBD1 is a possible D gene (5 bases). The V end was cut by 0 bases, the J end by 11 bases, with 11 bases between. Germline-derived CDR1 and CDR2 are LGHDT and YNNKEL (reference sequence). The CDR3 extends over 13 amino acids. The chain's CDR3 is CASSQDGGRAIYF. The CDR3 DNA follows: TGTGCCAGCAGCCAAGACGGGGGGAGGGCCATATATTTT.

This rearrangement joins TRBV25-1 to TRBJ1-2; 7 bases match TRBD1. The V segment lost 4 bases and the J segment 8 bases; nucleotides outside the gene matches: 7. Germline CDR1 reads MGHDK; CDR2 reads SYGVNS. The CDR3 is made up of 13 amino acids. CDR3 region: CASSAPGTEGYTF. The DNA of the CDR3 is TGTGCCAGCAGTGCCCCCGGGACAGAGGGCTACACCTTC.

This clone was seen once. CDR3 bases: TGTGCCAGCAGCCAAGAATACCAGGGGTCCAAGGGGTACAATGAGCAGTTCTTC. Amino acids: CASSQEYQGSKGYNEQFF. The rearrangement joins TRBV3-1 (or the pseudogene TRBV3-2) to TRBJ2-1; weak D call: TRBD1 (6 bases). The germline CDR1 and CDR2 sequences are LGHDT and YNNKEL (reference sequence). With 0 bases removed from V and 4 bases from J, the gap between germline ends came to 19 bases. This CDR3 has 18 amino acids.

This chain connects TRBV18 to TRBJ1-1, with D perhaps matching TRBD1 (5 bases). Germline V lookup: CDR1 KGHSH, CDR2 LQKENI. CDR3 length equals 17 residues. Trimming took off 3 bases at V and 1 base at J, with 18 bases between the two ends. Here the CDR3 reads CASSPSGMGQPNTEAFF. CDR3 DNA: TGTGCCAGCTCACCGTCTGGGATGGGGCAGCCGAACACTGAAGCTTTCTTT.

The rearrangement links TRBV20-1 to TRBJ1-4; tentative D call: TRBD1 (5 bases). Between the trimmed V and J ends, which lost 3 bases and 5 bases, there was a span of 13 bases. The CDR3 covers 14 residues. Germline V gene lookup returns CDR1 DFQATT and CDR2 SNEGSKA (reference sequence). The CDR3 DNA reads TGCAGTGCTAGTTCGCAGGCAGGGAATGAAAAACTGTTTTTT. It is translated as CSASSQAGNEKLFF.

The gene calls are TRBV7-8 and TRBJ2-6; 7 positions match TRBD1. V lost 5 bases to trimming and J lost 2 bases; unmatched junction nucleotides: 6. The CDR3 extends over 16 amino acids. Germline CDR1 reads SGHVS; CDR2 reads FQNEAQ. Written as DNA, the CDR3 is TGTGCCAGCAGCGCACAGGGGCTCCCTGGGGCCAACGTCCTGACTTTC. Residues: CASSAQGLPGANVLTF.

The chain employs TRBV27 and TRBJ2-7, with 8 nucleotides matching TRBD1. Germline V lookup: CDR1 MNHEY, CDR2 SMNVEV (reference sequence). V was pared by 2 bases and J by 2 bases, with 5 bases of the junction left unmatched. This CDR3 has 15 residues. The CDR3 DNA follows: TGTGCCAGCAGTTTACGTCCAGGGGGCCCCTACGAGCAGTACTTC. It specifies CASSLRPGGPYEQYF.

The rearrangement joins TRBV2 to TRBJ1-6, with D maybe TRBD1 (6 bases). CDR1 is SNHLY, CDR2 FYNNEI, per germline. The V end lost 5 bases, the J end lost 10 bases, and 15 bases lay between the germline ends. CDR3 length: 14 residues. In DNA form, the CDR3 reads TGTGCCAGCAGTCCTCCCAGGGGATACTCACCCCTCCACTTT. Encoded protein: CASSPPRGYSPLHF.

In its sample, this clone was seen once. The chain uses TRBV2 and TRBJ1-5; D possibly corresponds to TRBD1 (5 bases). There are 13 residues in the CDR3. Germline V gives CDR1 SNHLY, CDR2 FYNNEI. The V gene lost 7 bases and the J gene lost 3 bases, with 10 bases spanning the gap. For the CDR3, the DNA is TGTGCCAGCATCGGGGGTCTCAATCAGCCCCAGCATTTT. This translates into CASIGGLNQPQHF.